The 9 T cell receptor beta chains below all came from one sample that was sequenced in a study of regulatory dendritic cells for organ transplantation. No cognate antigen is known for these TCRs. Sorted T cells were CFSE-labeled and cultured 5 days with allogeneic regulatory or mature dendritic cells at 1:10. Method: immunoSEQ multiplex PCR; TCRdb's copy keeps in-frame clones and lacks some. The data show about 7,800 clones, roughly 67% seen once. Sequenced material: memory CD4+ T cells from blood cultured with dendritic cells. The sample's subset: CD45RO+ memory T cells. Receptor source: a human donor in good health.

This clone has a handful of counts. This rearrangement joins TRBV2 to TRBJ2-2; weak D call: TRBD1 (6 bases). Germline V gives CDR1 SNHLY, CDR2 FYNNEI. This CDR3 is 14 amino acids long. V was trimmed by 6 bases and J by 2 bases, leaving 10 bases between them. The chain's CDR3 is CASSARGNTGELFF. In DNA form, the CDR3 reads TGTGCCAGCAGCGCCAGGGGAAACACCGGGGAGCTGTTTTTT.

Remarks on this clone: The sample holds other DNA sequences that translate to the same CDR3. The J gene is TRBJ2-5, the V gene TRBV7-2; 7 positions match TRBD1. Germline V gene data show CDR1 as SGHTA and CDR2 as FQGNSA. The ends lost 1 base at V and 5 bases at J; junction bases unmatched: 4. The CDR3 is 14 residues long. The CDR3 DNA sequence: TGTGCCAGCAGCTTAGGAGGGGGCCGTGAGACCCAGTACTTC. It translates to CASSLGGGRETQYF.

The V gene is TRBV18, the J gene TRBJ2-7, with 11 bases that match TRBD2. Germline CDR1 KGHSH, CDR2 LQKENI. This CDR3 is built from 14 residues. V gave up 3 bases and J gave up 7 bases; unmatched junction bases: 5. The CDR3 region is CASSPMTSGDEQYF. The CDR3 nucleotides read TGTGCCAGCTCACCCATGACTAGCGGGGATGAGCAGTACTTC. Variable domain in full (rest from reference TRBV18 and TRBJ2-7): NAGVMQNPRHLVRRRGQEARLRCSPMKGHSHVYWYRQLPEEGLKFMVYLQKENIIDESGMPKERFSAEFPKEGPSILRIQQVVRGDSAAYFCASSPMTSGDEQYFGPGTRLTVT.

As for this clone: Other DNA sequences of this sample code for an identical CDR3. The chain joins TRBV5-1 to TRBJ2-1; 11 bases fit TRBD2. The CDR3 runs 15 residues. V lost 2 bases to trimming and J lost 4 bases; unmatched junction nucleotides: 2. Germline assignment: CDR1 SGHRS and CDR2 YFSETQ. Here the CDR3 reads CASSLLAGEYNEQFF. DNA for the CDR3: TGCGCCAGCAGCTTACTAGCGGGGGAGTACAATGAGCAGTTCTTC.

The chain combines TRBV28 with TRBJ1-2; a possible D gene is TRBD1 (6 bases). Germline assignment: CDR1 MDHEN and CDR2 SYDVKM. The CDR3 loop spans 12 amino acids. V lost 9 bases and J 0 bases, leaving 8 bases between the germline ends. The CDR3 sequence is CASTGTNYGYTF. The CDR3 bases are TGTGCCAGTACAGGGACTAACTATGGCTACACCTTC.

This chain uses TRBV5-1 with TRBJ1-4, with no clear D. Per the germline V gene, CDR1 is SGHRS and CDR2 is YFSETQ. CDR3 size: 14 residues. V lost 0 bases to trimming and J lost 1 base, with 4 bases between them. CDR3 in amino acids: CASSLALTNEKLFF. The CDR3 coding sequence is TGCGCCAGCAGCTTGGCTTTAACTAATGAAAAACTGTTTTTT.

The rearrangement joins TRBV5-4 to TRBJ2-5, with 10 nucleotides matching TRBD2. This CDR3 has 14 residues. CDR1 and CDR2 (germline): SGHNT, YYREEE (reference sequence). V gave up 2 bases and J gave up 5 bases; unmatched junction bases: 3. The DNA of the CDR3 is TGTGCCAGCAGCTTAGCGGGGGGGCACGAGACCCAGTACTTC. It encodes CASSLAGGHETQYF.

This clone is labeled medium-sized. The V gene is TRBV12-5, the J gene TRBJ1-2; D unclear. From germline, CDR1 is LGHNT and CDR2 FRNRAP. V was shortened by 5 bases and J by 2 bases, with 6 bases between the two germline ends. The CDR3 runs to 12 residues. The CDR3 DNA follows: TGTGCTAGTGGTGGAGAGAACTATGGCTACACCTTC. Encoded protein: CASGGENYGYTF.

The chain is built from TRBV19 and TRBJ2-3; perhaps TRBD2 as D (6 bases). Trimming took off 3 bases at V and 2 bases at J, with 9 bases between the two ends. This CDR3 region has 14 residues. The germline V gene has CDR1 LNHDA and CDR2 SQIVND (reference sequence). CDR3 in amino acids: CASSIQGLTDTQYF. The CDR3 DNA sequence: TGTGCCAGTAGTATCCAGGGACTCACAGATACGCAGTATTTT.